This note documents a single T cell receptor (beta chain) sequence. How the authors handled the data: Nucleated cell counts were estimated from reference gene primer amplification. The assay was immunoSEQ multiplex PCR, and TCRdb's table has in-frame clones only and misses some. The DNA gave D and trimming, while V, J and clone size come from that table. This table has some 240,000 clones, about 81% appearing once. This specimen belongs to a study of blood T cell repertoires in COVID-19. Turning to the study itself: The origin of the acute and convalescent COVID-19 samples was the United States, Italy and Spain. T cells, B-cell-depleted T cells, or PBMCs supplied cDNA or gDNA.

Trimming cost V 7 bases and J 7 bases; bases outside gene matches: 6. There are 13 residues in the CDR3. Germline CDR1 reads SNHLY; CDR2 reads FYNNEI. This TCR derives from an older woman with active or convalescent COVID-19. The source material was peripheral blood. The chain recombines TRBV2 with TRBJ2-7; 11 nucleotides agree with TRBD1. The CDR3 reads CASTLDRGLEQYF. The CDR3 bases are TGTGCCAGCACTTTGGACAGGGGGCTTGAGCAGTACTTC.